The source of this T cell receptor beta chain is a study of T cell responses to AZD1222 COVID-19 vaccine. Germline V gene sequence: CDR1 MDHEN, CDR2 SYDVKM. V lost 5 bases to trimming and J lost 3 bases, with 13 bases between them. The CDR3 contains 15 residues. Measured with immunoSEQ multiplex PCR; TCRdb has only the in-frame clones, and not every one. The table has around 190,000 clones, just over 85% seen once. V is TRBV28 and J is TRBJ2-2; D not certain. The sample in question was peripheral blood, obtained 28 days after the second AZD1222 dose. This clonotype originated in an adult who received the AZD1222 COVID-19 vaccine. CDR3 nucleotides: TGTGCCAGCAGTGACCAGACGGCGTACACCGGGGAGCTGTTTTTT. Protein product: CASSDQTAYTGELFF.